This T cell receptor beta chain is drawn from a study of blood T cells in healthy people across ages. General observations from the study: Per-million-T-cell TCR beta diversity fell roughly linearly with age.

The use of a sample-barcoded 5' primer and a J-beta primer mix characterized a second PCR of about 7 to 12 cycles. Through a template-switch adaptor with 12 random nucleotides, each cDNA molecule received a tag. TCRdb reprocessed the 5' RACE reads via MiXCR and lists one record per CDR3 protein. The sample lists some 900,000 distinct CDR3 sequences; about 44% were seen once. Concerning this clonotype: Its antigen is unidentified.

The donors, all healthy, were Caucasians living in Russia, aged roughly 6 to 90. No fewer than 5.5 micrograms of total RNA were isolated from every sample. The receptor was derived from a man aged 25-40 years in good health. Material for sequencing was blood.

Here the CDR3 reads CASITRDWNTEAFF. In nucleotides, the CDR3 is TGTGCCAGCATTACCCGGGACTGGAACACTGAAGCTTTCTTT. V usage is TRBV6-1 and J usage is TRBJ1-1; D might be TRBD1 (5 bases). Germline CDR1 reads MNHNS; CDR2 reads SASEGT. This CDR3 has 14 amino acids. Trimming took off 7 bases at V and 1 base at J, with 13 bases between the two ends.